Listed below are T cell receptor beta chains from one sample, sequenced in a study of cytomegalovirus exposure and HLA in healthy donors. Profiled with immunoSEQ multiplex PCR; TCRdb holds only in-frame clones, not every one. The data hold 250,000 to 300,000 clones, with around 87% observed a single time. Sequenced sample: PBMCs. These receptors all stem from a woman aged 18-29 years in good health and CMV-seronegative. Both conserved end residues are part of each CDR3. Each record gives: V gene, clone size, J gene, D gene, CDR3 protein, CDR3 DNA. A D gene is named only where the DNA matches it firmly. Only part of the rows carry a size: once, few, many, or a class if the clone is expanded.

>TRBV5-4|.|TRBJ1-6|.
CASSLVGGSSPLHF
TGTGCCAGCAGCTTGGTGGGGGGAAGCTCACCCCTCCACTTT
>TRBV6-1|.|TRBJ1-1|.
CASSGQLNTEAFF
TGTGCCAGCAGTGGACAGCTGAACACTGAAGCTTTCTTT
>TRBV5-5|.|TRBJ2-7|.
CASRPPGSSYEQYF
TGTGCCAGCAGGCCCCCGGGGAGCTCCTACGAGCAGTACTTC
>TRBV7-9|.|TRBJ1-4|.
CASSLGQINEKLFF
TGTGCCAGCAGCTTAGGTCAGATTAATGAAAAACTGTTTTTT
>TRBV7-8|.|TRBJ2-1|.
CASSPIEEEQFF
TGTGCCAGCAGCCCCATTGAGGAGGAGCAGTTCTTC
>TRBV25-1|.|TRBJ2-3|.
CASIPTGFTDTQYF
TGTGCCAGCATCCCGACAGGTTTCACAGATACGCAGTATTTT
>TRBV9|.|TRBJ2-1|.
CASSVDRLNEQFF
TGTGCCAGCAGCGTTGACAGATTGAATGAGCAGTTCTTC
>TRBV19|.|TRBJ1-6|.
CASRLVVNSPLHF
TGTGCCAGCCGCCTGGTAGTTAATTCACCCCTCCACTTT
>TRBV11-2|few|TRBJ1-6|TRBD1
CASSLMGQGDSPLHF
TGTGCCAGCAGCTTAATGGGACAGGGTGATTCACCCCTCCACTTT
>TRBV29-1|.|TRBJ1-4|.
CSVEAGSTNEKLFF
TGCAGCGTTGAAGCAGGGTCCACTAATGAAAAACTGTTTTTT
>TRBV7-8|few|TRBJ2-1|TRBD2
CASSLAETSGGRYNEQFF
TGTGCCAGCAGCTTAGCTGAGACTAGCGGGGGGCGATACAATGAGCAGTTCTTC
>TRBV6-5|.|TRBJ1-1|.
CASSTGGEMNTEAFF
TGTGCCAGCAGTACCGGGGGGGAGATGAACACTGAAGCTTTCTTT
>TRBV7-3|.|TRBJ2-3|.
CASSYRGALTDTQYF
TGTGCCAGCAGCTACCGGGGGGCGCTCACAGATACGCAGTATTTT
>TRBV5-1|.|TRBJ2-7|.
CASSPPGSDSGEQYF
TGCGCCAGCAGCCCCCCCGGGTCAGACTCTGGCGAGCAGTACTTC
>TRBV6-5|.|TRBJ1-2|.
CASWRPSYGYTF
TGTGCCAGCTGGCGGCCAAGCTATGGCTACACCTTC
>TRBV25-1|.|TRBJ1-6|.
CASSEPGGWNSPLHF
TGTGCCAGCAGTGAACCGGGTGGATGGAATTCACCCCTCCACTTT
>TRBV5-1|once|TRBJ1-1|.
CASSGGQDNTEAFF
TGCGCCAGCAGCGGGGGACAAGATAACACTGAAGCTTTCTTT
>TRBV27|.|TRBJ2-7|TRBD1
CASSPGQGRYEQYF
TGTGCCAGCAGTCCCGGACAGGGGCGGTATGAGCAGTACTTC
>TRBV21-1|.|TRBJ2-7|.
CASSKGDKTYEQYF
TGTGCCAGCAGCAAAGGAGACAAAACCTACGAGCAGTACTTC
>TRBV19|.|TRBJ2-7|.
CASSNRVGYEQYF
TGTGCCAGTAGTAACAGGGTAGGGTACGAGCAGTACTTC
>TRBV9|.|TRBJ2-5|.
CASSPSGDMWETQYF
TGTGCCAGCAGCCCAAGCGGGGACATGTGGGAGACCCAGTACTTC
>TRBV5-4|.|TRBJ2-7|.
CASSYNTAYEQYF
TGTGCCAGCAGCTACAATACAGCCTACGAGCAGTACTTC
>TRBV11-2|once|TRBJ1-1|TRBD1
CASSLIPSGGPTEAFF
TGTGCCAGCAGCTTAATTCCCTCAGGGGGCCCCACTGAAGCTTTCTTT
>TRBV7-2|many|TRBJ2-7|.
CASSPQNYEQYF
TGTGCCAGCAGCCCACAGAACTACGAGCAGTACTTC
>TRBV4-3|.|TRBJ2-5|TRBD1
CASSQDTGAGETQYF
TGCGCCAGCAGCCAAGATACAGGGGCTGGGGAGACCCAGTACTTC
>TRBV5-4|.|TRBJ2-1|.
CASRTEYNEQFF
TGTGCCAGCAGGACAGAATACAATGAGCAGTTCTTC
>TRBV5-1|.|TRBJ1-3|.
CASSLFQGGSAGNTIYF
TGCGCCAGCAGCTTGTTTCAGGGAGGATCGGCTGGAAACACCATATATTTT
>TRBV19|.|TRBJ1-6|.
CASSITLSGNSPLHF
TGTGCCAGTAGTATCACACTTTCCGGGAATTCACCCCTCCACTTT
>TRBV6-1|once|TRBJ1-1|TRBD1
CASSADRGNFNTEAFF
TGTGCCAGCAGTGCAGACAGGGGCAATTTTAACACTGAAGCTTTCTTT
>TRBV25-1|.|TRBJ2-7|.
CASNGQVSYEQYF
TGTGCCAGCAACGGTCAGGTTTCGTACGAGCAGTACTTC
>TRBV7-2|.|TRBJ2-1|TRBD2
CASSSAGGPLDEQFF
TGTGCCAGCAGTTCAGCGGGGGGGCCTTTGGATGAGCAGTTCTTC
>TRBV19|.|TRBJ2-3|.
CASSMGSDLYTDTQYF
TGTGCCAGTAGTATGGGCTCCGATCTATACACAGATACGCAGTATTTT
>TRBV5-6|.|TRBJ2-1|.
CASSLGQYNEQFF
TGTGCCAGCAGCTTGGGACAGTACAATGAGCAGTTCTTC
>TRBV28|.|TRBJ1-2|TRBD1
CASRGTGQDYGYTF
TGTGCCAGCAGGGGGACAGGGCAAGACTATGGCTACACCTTC
>TRBV27|.|TRBJ2-7|TRBD2
CASSLSGTTYEQYF
TGTGCCAGCAGTTTATCCGGGACTACCTACGAGCAGTACTTC
>TRBV10-3|.|TRBJ1-2|.
CAISDSVAPASYGYTF
TGTGCCATCAGTGACTCAGTGGCTCCGGCTAGCTATGGCTACACCTTC